This entry lists 18 T cell receptor beta chains sequenced from one sample in a study of cytomegalovirus exposure and HLA in healthy donors. Primers for the PCR totalled 60 Vbeta and 13 Jbeta. Measured with immunoSEQ multiplex PCR; TCRdb has only the in-frame clones, and not every one. This sample lists about 170,000 clones; its ten largest clones have approximately 0.82%. The sequenced sample consisted of PBMCs. The receptors shown here come from a woman aged 18-30 years in good health and CMV-seropositive.

The J gene is TRBJ2-5, the V gene TRBV7-2; 9 bases are a match to TRBD2. The CDR3 has 15 amino acids. The V and J ends lost 6 bases and 2 bases, in that order; junction bases with no gene match: 7. CDR1 is SGHTA and CDR2 is FQGNSA in the germline V gene. The CDR3 region is CASSGRGGAQETQYF. CDR3 nucleotide sequence: TGTGCCAGCAGTGGTCGCGGGGGGGCACAAGAGACCCAGTACTTC.

The rearrangement joins TRBV5-1 to TRBJ2-3; a weak D match, TRBD1 (6 bases). CDR3 length equals 16 residues. Looked up from germline, CDR1 is SGHRS and CDR2 is YFSETQ. The V end lost 0 bases, the J end lost 2 bases, and 13 bases lay between the germline ends. The CDR3 loop is CASSLASTGYTDTQYF. CDR3 sequence (DNA): TGCGCCAGCAGCTTGGCTTCGACAGGCTACACAGATACGCAGTATTTT.

The rearrangement uses TRBV7-9 and TRBJ2-5; D not resolved. The CDR3 extends over 13 amino acids. Germline V gene lookup returns CDR1 SEHNR and CDR2 FQNEAQ (reference sequence). The V end lost 7 bases, the J end lost 5 bases, and 14 bases lay between the germline ends. This CDR3 reads CASTRPSVETQYF. As DNA, the CDR3 is TGTGCCAGCACCCGCCCCAGTGTCGAGACCCAGTACTTC.

The rearrangement uses TRBV19 and TRBJ2-7; a possible D gene is TRBD1 (6 bases). This CDR3 comprises 13 residues. Trimming pared 5 bases from V and 7 bases from J, leaving 15 bases between. Germline CDR1 and CDR2: LNHDA and SQIVND (reference sequence). For the CDR3, the DNA is TGTGCCAGTAGTTCCACAGGGTTTGGTGAGCAGTACTTC. It codes for CASSSTGFGEQYF. The full variable domain, completed using reference TRBV19 and TRBJ2-7, is DGGITQSPKYLFRKEGQNVTLSCEQNLNHDAMYWYRQDPGQGLRLIYYSQIVNDFQKGDIAEGYSVSREKKESFPLTVTSAQKNPTAFYLCASSSTGFGEQYFGPGTRLTVT.

This sequence joins TRBV5-4 and TRBJ2-5; 7 nucleotides line up with TRBD1. This CDR3 spans 14 amino acids. The germline CDR1 and CDR2 sequences are SGHNT and YYREEE (reference sequence). After removal of 4 bases from V and 1 base from J, the junction contained 4 bases not matched to a gene. The CDR3 reads CASSRTGAQETQYF. The CDR3 nucleotides are TGTGCCAGCAGCCGGACAGGAGCCCAAGAGACCCAGTACTTC.

The CDR3 sequence: CSVYPGLTMNTEAFF. CDR3 coding DNA: TGCAGCGTTTATCCGGGACTGACCATGAACACTGAAGCTTTCTTT. V and J are TRBV29-1 and TRBJ1-1; TRBD1 might be the D (5 bases). Germline loops: CDR1 SQVTM, CDR2 ANQGSEA. V was trimmed by 5 bases and J by 0 bases, leaving 16 bases between them. The CDR3 is 15 residues long. Complete variable domain (other parts from reference TRBV29-1 and TRBJ1-1): SAVISQKPSRDICQRGTSLTIQCQVDSQVTMMFWYRQQPGQSLTLIATANQGSEATYESGFVIDKFPISRPNLTFSTLTVSNMSPEDSSIYLCSVYPGLTMNTEAFFGQGTRLTVV.

The rearrangement joins TRBV5-1 to TRBJ1-1, with a possible D match to TRBD1 (6 bases). Germline assignment: CDR1 SGHRS and CDR2 YFSETQ. The V end was cut by 4 bases, the J end by 1 base, with 17 bases between. The CDR3 contains 16 residues. The CDR3 DNA reads as TGCGCCAGCAGCGGGGGCGTGAGGATTGGGAACACTGAAGCTTTCTTT. Its translation: CASSGGVRIGNTEAFF.

This chain connects TRBV2 to TRBJ2-1; TRBD2 matches 14 bases. Germline V CDR1 and CDR2: SNHLY, FYNNEI. Trimming cost V 5 bases and J 10 bases; bases outside gene matches: 10. The CDR3 is made up of 16 amino acids. CDR3 nucleotides: TGTGCCAGCAGTTACCCCGGGACTAGCGGGAGTCGAGAGCAGTTCTTC. Its translation is CASSYPGTSGSREQFF.

J is TRBJ2-5 and V is TRBV7-9, with D perhaps TRBD2 (6 bases). CDR3 length: 15 residues. V was trimmed by 5 bases and J by 5 bases, leaving 18 bases between them. CDR1 SEHNR and CDR2 FQNEAQ come from the germline V gene (reference sequence). This CDR3 is CASSPTRLREETQYF. The CDR3 nucleotides read TGTGCCAGCAGCCCTACACGACTACGGGAGGAGACCCAGTACTTC.

The rearrangement uses TRBV5-1 and TRBJ1-4; D not resolved. Trimming took off 4 bases at V and 4 bases at J, with 5 bases between the two ends. The germline gives CDR1 SGHRS, CDR2 YFSETQ. The CDR3 is 12 residues long. DNA of the CDR3: TGCGCCAGCAGCAATCGTAATGAAAAACTGTTTTTT. The encoded protein is CASSNRNEKLFF. The full variable domain, its missing parts supplied by reference TRBV5-1 and TRBJ1-4, is KAGVTQTPRYLIKTRGQQVTLSCSPISGHRSVSWYQQTPGQGLQFLFEYFSETQRNKGNFPGRFSGRQFSNSRSEMNVSTLELGDSALYLCASSNRNEKLFFGSGTQLSVL.

The genes are TRBV2 and TRBJ1-2; D not certain. The germline V gene has CDR1 SNHLY and CDR2 FYNNEI. The germline V and J ends were trimmed by 4 bases and 6 bases, with 12 bases remaining between them. This CDR3 has 13 residues. For the CDR3, the DNA is TGTGCCAGCAGTGTATCGAGGGCTGATGGCTACACCTTC. This gives the protein CASSVSRADGYTF.

This rearrangement joins TRBV11-2 to TRBJ2-4; 9 bases fit TRBD1. The junction had 12 bases not matched to a gene; V was cut back by 6 bases and J by 9 bases. The V gene's germline CDR1 is SGHAT and CDR2 FQNNGV. The CDR3 is 15 amino acids. The CDR3 nucleotides are TGTGCCAGCAGGCTAAACAGGGGGCGGTCAGGCATTCAGTACTTC. This translates into CASRLNRGRSGIQYF.

The chain carries TRBV11-2 and TRBJ1-3; D is uncertain. The CDR3 loop spans 13 amino acids. The V gene lost 4 bases and the J gene lost 8 bases, with 12 bases spanning the gap. The germline V gene has CDR1 SGHAT and CDR2 FQNNGV. The CDR3 DNA is TGTGCCAGCAGCTCCGGCCCGGCGGACACCATATATTTT. This encodes CASSSGPADTIYF.

CDR3 loop: CASSDQGISRGEQYF. The CDR3 DNA follows: TGCGCCAGCAGTGACCAGGGGATCTCACGAGGCGAGCAGTACTTC. This chain joins TRBV10-1 and TRBJ2-7; TRBD1 is a possible D gene (6 bases). Germline V CDR1 and CDR2: WNHNN, SYGVQD (reference sequence). This CDR3 is 15 amino acids long. V lost 3 bases and J lost 6, with 18 bases in between.

The chain employs TRBV7-2 and TRBJ2-1, with 8 bases identical to TRBD1. Trimming removed 4 bases from V and 0 bases from J; junction bases left unmatched: 2. The length of the CDR3 is 15 residues. Germline V lookup: CDR1 SGHTA, CDR2 FQGNSA. CDR3 sequence reads: CASSSQGGSYNEQFF. The CDR3, as DNA: TGTGCCAGCAGCTCACAGGGGGGCTCCTACAATGAGCAGTTCTTC.

The chain has TRBV6-5 and TRBJ2-5; 13 bases align to TRBD2. The J segment lost 1 base and the V segment lost 5 bases, leaving 1 base of the junction unmatched. The V gene's germline CDR1 is MNHEY and CDR2 SVGAGI. The CDR3 contains 15 residues. CDR3 loop: CASSGTSGVQETQYF. CDR3 bases: TGTGCCAGCAGTGGGACTAGCGGGGTCCAAGAGACCCAGTACTTC.

This chain joins TRBV12-5 and TRBJ1-5; TRBD1 aligns across 8 bases. Losses at the gene ends were 4 bases for V and 2 bases for J; bases not matched to a gene: 10. The CDR3 sequence is 17 residues long. The germline V gene encodes CDR1 LGHNT and CDR2 FRNRAP. CDR3 in amino acids: CASGSRTGLVGNQPQHF. In nucleotides, the CDR3 is TGTGCTAGTGGTTCTCGGACAGGGTTAGTTGGCAATCAGCCCCAGCATTTT.

V usage is TRBV11-3 and J usage is TRBJ1-1; no clear D gene. Trimming pared 3 bases from V and 0 bases from J, leaving 8 bases between. Germline V gene sequence: CDR1 SGHNT, CDR2 YENEEA. This CDR3 is 14 amino acids long. The CDR3 DNA sequence: TGTGCCAGCAGCTTTGGCAGGCTGAACACTGAAGCTTTCTTT. It is translated as CASSFGRLNTEAFF.